This passage covers 7 T cell receptor beta chains from one sample sequenced in a study of somatic mutations in cytotoxic T cells in rheumatoid arthritis. The assay was immunoSEQ multiplex PCR, and TCRdb's table has in-frame clones only and misses some. There are tens of thousands of clones in the sample; roughly four fifths occur only once, and around 8.3% lies in the top ten. Material: CD8+ T cells sorted from blood. The receptors originated from an adult with rheumatoid arthritis.

The chain carries TRBV6-5 and TRBJ2-5; TRBD1 matches 8 bases. Losses at the gene ends were 2 bases for V and 3 bases for J; bases not matched to a gene: 8. The CDR3 contains 16 residues. The V gene's germline CDR1 is MNHEY and CDR2 SVGAGI. CDR3 sequence reads: CASSYTTGQAEETQYF. The CDR3 DNA reads as TGTGCCAGCAGTTACACTACGGGACAGGCGGAAGAGACCCAGTACTTC.

This sequence joins TRBV19 and TRBJ1-1; perhaps TRBD1 as D (6 bases). CDR1 and CDR2 (germline): LNHDA, SQIVND (reference sequence). Trimming left V 8 bases short and J 5 bases short, with 12 bases between. This CDR3 has 12 amino acids. For the CDR3, the DNA is TGTGCCAGTCGAACAGGGAATACTGAAGCTTTCTTT. It yields the protein CASRTGNTEAFF.

The chain recombines TRBV30 with TRBJ2-1; 7 bases are a match to TRBD2. The CDR3 loop spans 15 amino acids. V trimming: 2 bases; J trimming: 2 bases; junction bases outside the gene matches: 6. The V gene's germline CDR1 is GTSNPN and CDR2 SVGIG (reference sequence). CDR3 coding DNA: TGTGCCTGGAGTTGGGCGGGAGCGCCCTACAATGAGCAGTTCTTC. Its translation: CAWSWAGAPYNEQFF.

The chain couples TRBV10-3 to TRBJ1-2; 11 nucleotides align to TRBD1. The ends lost 2 bases at V and 8 bases at J; junction bases unmatched: 7. Germline CDR1 reads ENHRY; CDR2 reads SYGVKD. The CDR3 has 15 amino acids. CDR3 amino acids: CAISEKGQGAGGYTF. The CDR3 region has the DNA TGTGCCATCAGTGAGAAAGGACAGGGGGCGGGGGGCTACACCTTC.

The genes are TRBV29-1 and TRBJ2-2; D perhaps matches TRBD1 (5 bases). CDR1 SQVTM and CDR2 ANQGSEA come from the germline V gene. V lost 7 bases, J lost 1 base, and 10 bases lay in between. CDR3 length: 13 residues. CDR3 amino acids: CSAPGQNTGELFF. CDR3 DNA: TGCAGCGCCCCAGGACAGAACACCGGGGAGCTGTTTTTT.

In its sample, this clone was seen a few times. CDR3 DNA: TGCGCCAGCAGCTTGGAAGGGAACTATGGCTACACCTTC. It yields the protein CASSLEGNYGYTF. V gene TRBV5-1 combines with J gene TRBJ1-2; D gene unclear. Germline CDR1 and CDR2: SGHRS and YFSETQ. The CDR3 runs 13 residues. V lost 0 bases, J lost 2 bases, and 5 bases lay in between.

V gene TRBV15 combines with J gene TRBJ2-1; perhaps D is TRBD1 or TRBD2 (5 bases each). The germline V gene encodes CDR1 LNHNV and CDR2 YYDKDF (reference sequence). The CDR3 is 15 amino acids. V lost 1 base to trimming and J lost 6 bases, with 13 bases between them. The CDR3 loop reads CATSRVVLDSNEQFF. The CDR3 DNA sequence: TGTGCCACCAGCAGAGTCGTACTAGACAGCAATGAGCAGTTCTTC.